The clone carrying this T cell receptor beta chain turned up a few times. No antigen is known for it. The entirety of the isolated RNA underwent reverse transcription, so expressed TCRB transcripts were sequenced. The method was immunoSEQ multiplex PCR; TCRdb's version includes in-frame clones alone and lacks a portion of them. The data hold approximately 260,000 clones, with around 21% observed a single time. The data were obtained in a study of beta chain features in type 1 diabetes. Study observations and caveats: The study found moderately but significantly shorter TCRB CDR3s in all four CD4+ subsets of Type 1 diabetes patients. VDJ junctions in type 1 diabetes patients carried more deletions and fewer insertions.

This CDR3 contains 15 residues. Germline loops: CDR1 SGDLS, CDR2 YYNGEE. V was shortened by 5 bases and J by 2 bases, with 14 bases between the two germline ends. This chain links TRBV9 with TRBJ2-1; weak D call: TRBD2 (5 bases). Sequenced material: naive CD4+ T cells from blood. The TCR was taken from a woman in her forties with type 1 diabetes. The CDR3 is CASSTLSAPYNEQFF. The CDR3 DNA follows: TGTGCCAGCAGTACTCTTAGCGCGCCCTACAATGAGCAGTTCTTC.